The rows below give T cell receptor beta chains drawn from one sample of a study of T cell responses to AZD1222 COVID-19 vaccine. Repertoires were generated with immunoSEQ multiplex PCR, while TCRdb's copy carries only in-frame clones and drops some. The repertoire holds 130,000 to 150,000 clones, with around 93% as singletons. The specimen was peripheral blood, collected on day 0 of AZD1222 vaccination. Receptor source: an adult in good health. The CDR3 runs from the conserved cysteine through the conserved F or W. A D gene is named only where the DNA matches it firmly. Rows give clone size only sometimes, using once, few, many, or a class for an expanded clone.

j_gene: TRBJ2-3; v_gene: TRBV6-5; abundance: -; d_gene: TRBD1; CDR3nt: TGTGCCACCAAGACCGGGACAGGGTTAGATACGCAGTATTTT; CDR3aa: CATKTGTGLDTQYF
j_gene: TRBJ2-1; v_gene: TRBV4-1; abundance: -; d_gene: -; CDR3nt: TGCGCCAGCAGCCAAGCGGGGCTCTCTGAGCAGTTCTTC; CDR3aa: CASSQAGLSEQFF
j_gene: TRBJ1-5; v_gene: TRBV18; abundance: -; d_gene: -; CDR3nt: TGTGCCAGCTCACCAACCCAGGCGACCCAGCCCCAGCATTTT; CDR3aa: CASSPTQATQPQHF
j_gene: TRBJ1-2; v_gene: TRBV6-5; abundance: -; d_gene: -; CDR3nt: TGTGCCAGCAGTTACGCAGGGGACTATGGCTACACCTTC; CDR3aa: CASSYAGDYGYTF
j_gene: TRBJ2-7; v_gene: TRBV3-1/TRBV3-2; abundance: -; d_gene: -; CDR3nt: TGTGCCAGCAGCCGCTCCAACGAGCAGTACTTC; CDR3aa: CASSRSNEQYF
j_gene: TRBJ2-5; v_gene: TRBV30; abundance: -; d_gene: -; CDR3nt: TGTGCCTGGTCAAGGGTAGGGGGGCGAGGGAGAACGGAGACCCAGTACTTC; CDR3aa: CAWSRVGGRGRTETQYF
j_gene: TRBJ2-7; v_gene: TRBV13; abundance: -; d_gene: -; CDR3nt: TGTGCCAGCAGCCGAGGACGTCGCTCCTACGAGCAGTACTTC; CDR3aa: CASSRGRRSYEQYF
j_gene: TRBJ2-1; v_gene: TRBV7-8; abundance: -; d_gene: TRBD2; CDR3nt: TGTGCCAGCAGCTTAGTAGCCGGGGGGACGAGCGAGCAGTTCTTC; CDR3aa: CASSLVAGGTSEQFF
j_gene: TRBJ2-5; v_gene: TRBV9; abundance: -; d_gene: -; CDR3nt: TGTGCCAGCAGCGTCGGGGTTCAAGAGACCCAGTACTTC; CDR3aa: CASSVGVQETQYF
j_gene: TRBJ1-3; v_gene: TRBV7-8; abundance: -; d_gene: -; CDR3nt: TGTGCCAGCAGCTTATGGGGGGTCTCTGGAAACACCATATATTTT; CDR3aa: CASSLWGVSGNTIYF
j_gene: TRBJ2-4; v_gene: TRBV6-5; abundance: -; d_gene: TRBD1; CDR3nt: TGTGCCAGCAGGCCGGGACAGATCAACATTCAGTACTTC; CDR3aa: CASRPGQINIQYF
j_gene: TRBJ2-7; v_gene: TRBV3-1/TRBV3-2; abundance: -; d_gene: -; CDR3nt: TGTGCCAGCAGCCACCCAGGTAGCGGCAGCTCCTACGAGCAGTACTTC; CDR3aa: CASSHPGSGSSYEQYF
j_gene: TRBJ2-7; v_gene: TRBV5-6; abundance: -; d_gene: TRBD1; CDR3nt: TGTGCCAGCAGTTCACCGGGACAGGGATCAAGGGGAAACGAGCAGTACTTC; CDR3aa: CASSSPGQGSRGNEQYF
j_gene: TRBJ2-7; v_gene: TRBV4-1; abundance: -; d_gene: -; CDR3nt: TGCGCCAGCAGCCAAGAGGGCAGAGCCTACGAGCAGTACTTC; CDR3aa: CASSQEGRAYEQYF
j_gene: TRBJ1-5; v_gene: TRBV4-2; abundance: -; d_gene: -; CDR3nt: TGTGCCAGCAGCCAAGATTTTGGGGTAGACCAGCCCCAGCATTTT; CDR3aa: CASSQDFGVDQPQHF
j_gene: TRBJ2-7; v_gene: TRBV11-1; abundance: -; d_gene: -; CDR3nt: TGTGCCAGCAGCTTAAAACACGGGGCCTCCTACGAGCAGTACTTC; CDR3aa: CASSLKHGASYEQYF
j_gene: TRBJ1-3; v_gene: TRBV9; abundance: -; d_gene: -; CDR3nt: TGTGCCAGCAGCCCTTCCGGGGTTACGCGTGGAAACACCATATATTTT; CDR3aa: CASSPSGVTRGNTIYF
j_gene: TRBJ1-3; v_gene: TRBV19; abundance: -; d_gene: -; CDR3nt: TGTGCCAGTAGTAGCAAACCAGGGGCTGTATACACCATATATTTT; CDR3aa: CASSSKPGAVYTIYF
j_gene: TRBJ1-1; v_gene: TRBV27; abundance: -; d_gene: -; CDR3nt: TGTGCCAGCAGCCTAGACCTCATGAACACTGAAGCTTTCTTT; CDR3aa: CASSLDLMNTEAFF
j_gene: TRBJ1-1; v_gene: TRBV6-5; abundance: -; d_gene: -; CDR3nt: TGTGCCAGCAGTCCCCTTTCACAGGGTTTTGTAGCTTTCTTT; CDR3aa: CASSPLSQGFVAFF
j_gene: TRBJ1-5; v_gene: TRBV5-6; abundance: -; d_gene: -; CDR3nt: TGTGCCAGCAGCAGGACAGCGGGCGGCAATCAGCCCCAGCATTTT; CDR3aa: CASSRTAGGNQPQHF
j_gene: TRBJ2-7; v_gene: TRBV2; abundance: -; d_gene: -; CDR3nt: TGTGCCAGCATTCCGTGGGGCCAGGTGCACGAGCAGTACTTC; CDR3aa: CASIPWGQVHEQYF
j_gene: TRBJ1-3; v_gene: TRBV9; abundance: few; d_gene: -; CDR3nt: TGTGCCAGCAGCGCCAACGTGCTCTCTGGAAACACCATATATTTT; CDR3aa: CASSANVLSGNTIYF
j_gene: TRBJ1-1; v_gene: TRBV2; abundance: -; d_gene: TRBD1; CDR3nt: TGTGCCAGCCGCAGGACAGGTCCCGTTCCTGAAGCTTTCTTT; CDR3aa: CASRRTGPVPEAFF
j_gene: TRBJ2-7; v_gene: TRBV6-2/TRBV6-3; abundance: -; d_gene: TRBD2; CDR3nt: TGTGCCAGCAGTTCCCCGGTTTATACCGGGACTAGCGGACCCTACGAGCAGTACTTC; CDR3aa: CASSSPVYTGTSGPYEQYF
j_gene: TRBJ1-4; v_gene: TRBV6-1; abundance: -; d_gene: -; CDR3nt: TGTGCCAGCAGTGATACAGTGTCTACTAATGAAAAACTGTTTTTT; CDR3aa: CASSDTVSTNEKLFF
j_gene: TRBJ2-1; v_gene: TRBV9; abundance: -; d_gene: TRBD2; CDR3nt: TGTGCCAGCAGCGTAGCCAGCGGGGGGGCACCCGAGCAGTTCTTC; CDR3aa: CASSVASGGAPEQFF
j_gene: TRBJ1-5; v_gene: TRBV7-2; abundance: -; d_gene: -; CDR3nt: TGTGCCAGCAGCTTAGCTGTCGAGACGGCGTATAGCAATCAGCCCCAGCATTTT; CDR3aa: CASSLAVETAYSNQPQHF
j_gene: TRBJ2-1; v_gene: TRBV6-5; abundance: -; d_gene: -; CDR3nt: TGTGCCAGCAGTTACGACCCGGGGGTTAATGAGCAGTTCTTC; CDR3aa: CASSYDPGVNEQFF
j_gene: TRBJ2-1; v_gene: TRBV10-2; abundance: -; d_gene: -; CDR3nt: TGCGCCAGCGGCGGGATTTACAATGAGCAGTTCTTC; CDR3aa: CASGGIYNEQFF
j_gene: TRBJ1-6; v_gene: TRBV5-1; abundance: -; d_gene: -; CDR3nt: TGCGCCAGCCACAGGGAAGGAAGTTCACCCCTCCACTTT; CDR3aa: CASHREGSSPLHF
j_gene: TRBJ2-2; v_gene: TRBV21-1; abundance: -; d_gene: -; CDR3nt: TGTGCCAGCAGAGGGGCCCACACCGGGGAGCTGTTTTTT; CDR3aa: CASRGAHTGELFF
j_gene: TRBJ1-3; v_gene: TRBV15; abundance: -; d_gene: -; CDR3nt: TGTGCCACCAGCAAAGAGAGGGCCGTGAACTCTGGAAACACCATATATTTT; CDR3aa: CATSKERAVNSGNTIYF
j_gene: TRBJ2-5; v_gene: TRBV5-4; abundance: once; d_gene: TRBD2; CDR3nt: TGTGCCAGCAGCTCAATTGGAGGACTAGCGGGAGAAGAGACCCAGTACTTC; CDR3aa: CASSSIGGLAGEETQYF
j_gene: TRBJ2-6; v_gene: TRBV6-4; abundance: -; d_gene: -; CDR3nt: TGTGCCAGCAGTGAAACCTCTGGGGCCAACGTCCTGACTTTC; CDR3aa: CASSETSGANVLTF
j_gene: TRBJ2-1; v_gene: TRBV7-9; abundance: -; d_gene: TRBD2; CDR3nt: TGTGCCAGCAGCTTAGCGTTAGCGGGGACTTACAATGAGCAGTTCTTC; CDR3aa: CASSLALAGTYNEQFF
j_gene: TRBJ1-5; v_gene: TRBV9; abundance: -; d_gene: -; CDR3nt: TGTGCCAGCAGCGTAGGAGCGGGTCAGCCCCAGCATTTT; CDR3aa: CASSVGAGQPQHF
j_gene: TRBJ1-2; v_gene: TRBV9; abundance: -; d_gene: -; CDR3nt: TGTGCCAGCAGCGGCGGTCAGAGGGATGACGTTGGCTACACCTTC; CDR3aa: CASSGGQRDDVGYTF
j_gene: TRBJ1-5; v_gene: TRBV28; abundance: -; d_gene: TRBD1; CDR3nt: TGTGCCAGCAGTTTATCTTTCCGGGACAGGGGCACTGTTGGCAATCAGCCCCAGCATTTT; CDR3aa: CASSLSFRDRGTVGNQPQHF
j_gene: TRBJ2-5; v_gene: TRBV6-6; abundance: -; d_gene: TRBD1; CDR3nt: TGTGCCAGCAGTAACCGGGACAGGGGGTTAGAGACCCAGTACTTC; CDR3aa: CASSNRDRGLETQYF
j_gene: TRBJ1-3; v_gene: TRBV5-4; abundance: -; d_gene: TRBD1; CDR3nt: TGTGCCAGCAGCGCTTCTACAGGGGAAGGGTACACCATATATTTT; CDR3aa: CASSASTGEGYTIYF
j_gene: TRBJ2-7; v_gene: TRBV6-1; abundance: -; d_gene: TRBD1; CDR3nt: TGTGCCAGCAGTGAAGCCAGGGGACAGGGTAGGGTCGAGCAGTACTTC; CDR3aa: CASSEARGQGRVEQYF
j_gene: TRBJ2-4; v_gene: TRBV11-2; abundance: -; d_gene: -; CDR3nt: TGTGCCAGCAGCTTAGGAGGGGTAGGGATTCAGTACTTC; CDR3aa: CASSLGGVGIQYF
j_gene: TRBJ2-2; v_gene: TRBV24-1; abundance: -; d_gene: -; CDR3nt: TGTGCCACCAGTGACCGGAATAGCGGGAACACCGGGGAGCTGTTTTTT; CDR3aa: CATSDRNSGNTGELFF
j_gene: TRBJ1-5; v_gene: TRBV27; abundance: -; d_gene: -; CDR3nt: TGTGCCAGCAGTTGGGGACCTAATCAGCCCCAGCATTTT; CDR3aa: CASSWGPNQPQHF
j_gene: TRBJ1-1; v_gene: TRBV19; abundance: -; d_gene: -; CDR3nt: TGTGCCAGTAGTATTGTAGAAGACACTGAAGCTTTCTTT; CDR3aa: CASSIVEDTEAFF
j_gene: TRBJ1-2; v_gene: TRBV5-8; abundance: -; d_gene: -; CDR3nt: TGTGCCAGCAGCTTTCGACTTGGCTACACCTTC; CDR3aa: CASSFRLGYTF
j_gene: TRBJ1-2; v_gene: TRBV5-8; abundance: -; d_gene: -; CDR3nt: TGTGCCAGCAGCTTACTCTATGGCTACACCTTC; CDR3aa: CASSLLYGYTF
j_gene: TRBJ1-1; v_gene: TRBV5-4; abundance: -; d_gene: -; CDR3nt: TGTGCCAGCAGCTGGGCCCGATCGAACACTGAAGCTTTCTTT; CDR3aa: CASSWARSNTEAFF